Included here is one T cell receptor (beta chain) sequence, with context. These data are taken from a study of T cells in Graves' hyperthyroidism and ophthalmopathy. Template material for amplifying TCR beta CDR3 regions consisted of RNA transcripts. HTBI primers drove first-round RT-PCR of the TCR CDR3. TCRdb analysed the multiplex PCR reads with MiXCR anew, one entry per CDR3 protein. The sample lists roughly 700,000 distinct CDR3 sequences; 30% to 40% were seen once. The V gene's germline CDR1 is LNHNV and CDR2 YYDKDF (reference sequence). The CDR3 sequence is 15 residues long. V dropped 2 bases and J dropped 3 bases, with 13 bases sitting between them.

The chain couples TRBV15 to TRBJ2-5; TRBD2 is a possible D gene (6 bases). The sequenced sample was blood. The sequence was obtained from a woman aged 40 to 50 with Graves' hyperthyroidism. Written as DNA, the CDR3 is TGTGCCACCAGCAGACAAAGTAGCGGAAAAGAGACCCAGTACTTC. It specifies CATSRQSSGKETQYF.